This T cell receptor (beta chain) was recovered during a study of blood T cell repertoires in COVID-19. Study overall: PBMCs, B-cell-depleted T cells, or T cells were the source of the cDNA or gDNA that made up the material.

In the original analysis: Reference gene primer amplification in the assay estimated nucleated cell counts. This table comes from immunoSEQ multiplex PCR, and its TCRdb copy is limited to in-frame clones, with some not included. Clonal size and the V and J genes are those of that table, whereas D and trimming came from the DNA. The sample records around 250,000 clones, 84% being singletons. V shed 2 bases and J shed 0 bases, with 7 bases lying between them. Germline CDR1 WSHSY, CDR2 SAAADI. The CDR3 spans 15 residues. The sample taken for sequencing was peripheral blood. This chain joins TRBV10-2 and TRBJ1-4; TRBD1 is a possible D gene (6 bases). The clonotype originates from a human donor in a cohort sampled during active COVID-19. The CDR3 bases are TGCGCCAGCAGTGAGCGGACAGCAACTAATGAAAAACTGTTTTTT. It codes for CASSERTATNEKLFF.